Sequencing of this TCR beta chain was carried out in a study of CD8 T cells in ankylosing spondylitis. Points from the study as a whole: Apparently characteristic of ankylosing spondylitis blood was a TCR beta motif (about eight highly homologous variants). The authors found the disease-linked clones to be CD8+ and relatively rare in peripheral blood.

Using quantitative 5'-RACE with molecular barcodes, the authors made TCR beta libraries. From the 5' RACE reads, TCRdb called clonotypes with MiXCR, one entry per CDR3 protein. This sample has around 180,000 distinct CDR3 sequences, with 18% found just once. Trimming shortened V by 2 bases and J by 8 bases, and 24 bases separated the two germline ends. The germline CDR1 and CDR2 sequences are LGHNA and YSLEER. The CDR3 consists of 17 residues. There are many counts of this clonotype. What it recognizes is unknown. This receptor was identified in a male donor aged 5 to 30 with ankylosing spondylitis or in good health (not recorded which). Sequenced material: blood, either unsorted or a sorted T cell fraction (not recorded which). V gene TRBV4-3 combines with J gene TRBJ1-2; D perhaps matches TRBD1 (5 bases). As DNA, the CDR3 is TGCGCCAGCAGCCAATTCACGACAGCCGCTCTGAGGCGCGGCTACACCTTC. Amino acids: CASSQFTTAALRRGYTF.